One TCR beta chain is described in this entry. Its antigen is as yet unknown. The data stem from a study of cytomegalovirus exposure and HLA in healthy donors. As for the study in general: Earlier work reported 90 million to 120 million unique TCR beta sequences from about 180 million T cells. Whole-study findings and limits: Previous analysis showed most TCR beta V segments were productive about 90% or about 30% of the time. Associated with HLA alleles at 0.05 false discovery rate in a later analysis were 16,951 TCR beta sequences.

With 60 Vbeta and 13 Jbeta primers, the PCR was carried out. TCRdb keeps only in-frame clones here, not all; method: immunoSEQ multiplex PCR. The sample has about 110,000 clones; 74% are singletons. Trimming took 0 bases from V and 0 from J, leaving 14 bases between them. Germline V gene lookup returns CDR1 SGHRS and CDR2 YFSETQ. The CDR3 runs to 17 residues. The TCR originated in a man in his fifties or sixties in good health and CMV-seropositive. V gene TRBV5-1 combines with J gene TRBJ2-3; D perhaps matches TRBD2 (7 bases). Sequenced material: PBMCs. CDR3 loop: CASSLGGGGASTDTQYF. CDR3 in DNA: TGCGCCAGCAGCTTGGGAGGAGGGGGGGCCAGCACAGATACGCAGTATTTT.